The 19 T cell receptor beta chains below come from one sample, sequenced in a study of T cells in Graves' hyperthyroidism and ophthalmopathy. TCR beta CDR3 sequences were amplified from RNA transcripts. The study used the HTBI primer set for a first-round RT-PCR of the TCR CDR3. From the multiplex PCR reads, TCRdb called clonotypes with MiXCR, one entry per CDR3 protein. The sample has 300,000 to 450,000 distinct CDR3 sequences, roughly 25% seen once. The sample comprised blood. Every receptor here comes from a man aged 50-60 years with Graves' hyperthyroidism.

V gene TRBV7-2 combines with J gene TRBJ1-4, with 12 bases fitting TRBD1. Germline-derived CDR1 and CDR2 are SGHTA and FQGNSA. The CDR3 is 15 residues long. J was trimmed by 7 bases and V by 5 bases; bases with no gene match: 5. The CDR3 DNA sequence: TGTGCCAGCAGCGCAGGGACAGGGGGCGGTGAAAAACTGTTTTTT. Translating gives CASSAGTGGGEKLFF.

This clonotype was detected a few times. The chain combines TRBV6-1 with TRBJ2-1; 11 bases agree with TRBD2. V gave up 3 bases and J gave up 8 bases; unmatched junction bases: 3. Per the germline V gene, CDR1 is MNHNS and CDR2 is SASEGT. There are 14 residues in the CDR3. The CDR3 nucleotides are TGTGCCAGCAGTGAGACTAGCGGGAACGATGAGCAGTTCTTC. Its translation: CASSETSGNDEQFF.

This clonotype was detected many times. The chain uses TRBV12-3 or TRBV12-4 and TRBJ1-1, with D possibly matching TRBD1 (6 bases). This CDR3 region has 16 residues. Trimming took off 1 base at V and 2 bases at J, with 14 bases between the two ends. The CDR3, as DNA: TGTGCCAGCAGTTTAGGGTGGGGGGACAAAAACACTGAAGCTTTCTTT. Translation: CASSLGWGDKNTEAFF.

This clonotype was seen at least ten times. The chain carries TRBV28 and TRBJ2-3, with unresolved D. The CDR3 sequence is 12 residues long. Trimming shortened V by 8 bases and J by 4 bases, and 10 bases separated the two germline ends. The germline V gene has CDR1 MDHEN and CDR2 SYDVKM. The CDR3: CASGVGSDTQYF. The CDR3, as DNA: TGTGCCAGCGGGGTCGGTTCAGATACGCAGTATTTT.

This clonotype was counted only a few times. The gene calls are TRBV5-5 and TRBJ2-3; 12 bases are shared with TRBD2. The CDR3 totals 16 residues. V lost 2 bases and J lost 4; bases outside the gene matches: 5. Germline values: CDR1 SGHKS, CDR2 YYEKEE (reference sequence). The CDR3: CASSFQTSGRPDTQYF. CDR3 nucleotides: TGTGCCAGCAGCTTCCAGACTAGCGGGAGACCAGATACGCAGTATTTT.

The chain joins TRBV4-1 to TRBJ1-2; TRBD1 might be the D (6 bases). CDR3 size: 16 residues. V lost 7 bases and J lost 2, with 20 bases in between. CDR1 is MGHRA and CDR2 is YSYEKL in the germline V gene. The CDR3 loop is CASTVRGGRGNYGYTF. In DNA form, the CDR3 reads TGCGCCAGCACCGTTCGCGGGGGGCGAGGAAACTATGGCTACACCTTC.

Many counts were recorded for this clonotype. This chain joins TRBV6-1 and TRBJ2-1, with 8 bases that match TRBD2. Germline values: CDR1 MNHNS, CDR2 SASEGT. The CDR3 is 18 amino acids. V was pared by 5 bases and J by 6 bases, with 18 bases of the junction left unmatched. The chain's CDR3 is CASSSLRSGSPPRNEQFF. The CDR3, as DNA: TGTGCCAGCAGTTCGCTACGCAGCGGGAGCCCCCCTCGCAATGAGCAGTTCTTC.

This clonotype was seen a few times. CDR3 coding DNA: TGTGCCAGCAGTTCCGGGGGAGGGAGCTCCTACAATGAGCAGTTCTTC. This translates into CASSSGGGSSYNEQFF. The rearrangement joins TRBV12-3 or TRBV12-4 to TRBJ2-1, with 7 bases that match TRBD2. The CDR3 runs 16 residues. V lost 4 bases to trimming and J lost 0 bases; unmatched junction nucleotides: 6.

Turning to this clonotype: A much larger clonotype is one base distant, so this may be a read error. CDR3 bases: TGTGCCAGCAGCGGGATTAGCGGGAGAGGGAATGAGCAGTTCTTC. Translation gives CASSGISGRGNEQFF. The chain uses TRBV2 and TRBJ2-1; 9 positions match TRBD2. V shed 6 bases, J shed 7 bases, and the junction held 10 bases outside the gene matches. The germline V gene encodes CDR1 SNHLY and CDR2 FYNNEI. This CDR3 comprises 15 residues.

J is TRBJ1-1 and V is TRBV3-1, with TRBD1 matching 7 bases. This CDR3 has 17 amino acids. The germline V gene has CDR1 LGHDT and CDR2 YNNKEL (reference sequence). The trim removed 1 base at V and 1 base at J, leaving 9 bases unmatched. CDR3 coding DNA: TGTGCCAGCAGCCAAGCCCGAACAGGGGCCTCGAACACTGAAGCTTTCTTT. Its protein is CASSQARTGASNTEAFF. Variable domain in full (rest from reference TRBV3-1 and TRBJ1-1): DTAVSQTPKYLVTQMGNDKSIKCEQNLGHDTMYWYKQDSKKFLKIMFSYNNKELIINETVPNRFSPKSPDKAHLNLHINSLELGDSAVYFCASSQARTGASNTEAFFGQGTRLTVV.

On this clonotype itself: With a much larger clone just one base away, this may be a read error. The rearrangement joins TRBV20-1 to TRBJ2-7, with 9 bases lining up with TRBD2. Germline loops: CDR1 DFQATT, CDR2 SNEGSKA (reference sequence). The CDR3 covers 15 residues. This CDR3 reads CSPRAHSGSSGEQYF. The CDR3 bases are TGCAGTCCTAGAGCCCATAGCGGGAGTAGTGGCGAGCAGTACTTC.

This chain joins TRBV9 and TRBJ1-3; unclear D gene. The CDR3 has 12 amino acids. V lost 2 bases and J 5 bases, leaving 5 bases between the germline ends. Germline CDR1 and CDR2: SGDLS and YYNGEE. The CDR3 nucleotides read TGTGCCAGCAGCGTCAACCGAAACACCATATATTTT. Protein sequence: CASSVNRNTIYF.

A word on this clonotype: This may stem from a read error, because a much larger clone lies one nucleotide away. The chain employs TRBV2 and TRBJ1-1, with D perhaps TRBD1 (6 bases). This CDR3 comprises 13 residues. The germline V gene encodes CDR1 SNHLY and CDR2 FYNNEI. For the CDR3, the DNA is TGTGTCAGCAAGAAGGACAGCAACACTGAAGCTTTCTTT. This gives the protein CVSKKDSNTEAFF.

The chain employs TRBV6-1 and TRBJ1-1; D is perhaps TRBD1 (6 bases). Trimming pared 5 bases from V and 1 base from J, leaving 20 bases between. The CDR3 is 17 residues long. Germline CDR1 MNHNS, CDR2 SASEGT. The CDR3 sequence is CASSRGQRVMGNTEAFF. CDR3 coding DNA: TGTGCCAGCAGTCGAGGACAGCGCGTCATGGGGAACACTGAAGCTTTCTTT.

Ten or more counts support this clonotype. The chain joins TRBV11-2 to TRBJ2-7; TRBD2 aligns across 9 bases. This CDR3 contains 13 residues. The germline V gene encodes CDR1 SGHAT and CDR2 FQNNGV. V lost 3 bases and J lost 7; bases outside the gene matches: 4. The CDR3, as DNA: TGTGCCAGCAGCTTCGGGACTAGCACTGAGCAGTACTTC. This gives the protein CASSFGTSTEQYF. Full variable domain (missing parts from reference TRBV11-2 and TRBJ2-7): EAGVAQSPRYKIIEKRQSVAFWCNPISGHATLYWYQQILGQGPKLLIQFQNNGVVDDSQLPKDRFSAERLKGVDSTLKIQPAKLEDSAVYLCASSFGTSTEQYFGPGTRLTVT.

The rearrangement uses TRBV12-3 or TRBV12-4 and TRBJ2-1, with 7 nucleotides matching TRBD2. The CDR3 runs to 15 residues. Germline trimming cut 7 bases from V and 4 bases from J; bases unmatched to any gene: 10. The CDR3 spells CASNLGASGYNEQFF. The CDR3 DNA follows: TGTGCCAGCAACCTAGGGGCTAGCGGTTACAATGAGCAGTTCTTC.

V and J are TRBV7-9 and TRBJ2-2; D is ambiguous. CDR3 length: 14 residues. Per the germline V gene, CDR1 is SEHNR and CDR2 is FQNEAQ (reference sequence). V was pared by 4 bases and J by 2 bases, with 8 bases between. The CDR3 here is CASSSTVNTGELFF. The CDR3 region has the DNA TGTGCCAGCAGCTCGACGGTTAACACCGGGGAGCTGTTTTTT.

At least ten counts were recorded for this clonotype. The gene calls are TRBV7-3 and TRBJ2-7, with D maybe TRBD2 (6 bases). The CDR3 covers 15 residues. V was shortened by 5 bases and J by 2 bases, with 16 bases between the two germline ends. Germline CDR1 and CDR2: SGHTA and FQGTGA. CDR3 residues: CASSLTPGSAYEQYF. As DNA, the CDR3 is TGTGCCAGCAGCCTTACCCCCGGGAGTGCCTACGAGCAGTACTTC.

The CDR3 here is CASSPSTDNTGELFF. The CDR3 region has the DNA TGTGCCAGCAGCCCCTCGACAGATAACACCGGGGAGCTGTTTTTT. The gene calls are TRBV3-1 and TRBJ2-2, with D possibly being TRBD1 (5 bases). The CDR3 is 15 residues long. Between the trimmed V and J ends, which lost 4 bases and 2 bases, there was a span of 11 bases. Looked up from germline, CDR1 is LGHDT and CDR2 is YNNKEL (reference sequence).